Listed here are 17 T cell receptor beta chains from one sample, sequenced in a study of ipilimumab plus nivolumab after autologous stem cell transplantation. Generated by immunoSEQ multiplex PCR, the TCRdb table keeps only in-frame clones and is missing some. The data contain 9,400 or so clones, more than 65% of them seen just once; the ten biggest clones take up around 16%. The sequenced sample was PBMCs, obtained in a trial of ipilimumab plus nivolumab as post-transplant consolidation. These TCRs come from a female donor with multiple myeloma.

The chain employs TRBV5-1 and TRBJ1-1, with TRBD1 identical over 7 bases. The CDR3 totals 12 residues. Germline trimming cut 5 bases from V and 5 bases from J; bases unmatched to any gene: 3. Germline V gene sequence: CDR1 SGHRS, CDR2 YFSETQ. The CDR3: CASRRGQTEAFF. CDR3 nucleotides: TGCGCCAGCAGGAGGGGGCAGACTGAAGCTTTCTTT. The variable domain in full, completed from reference TRBV5-1 and TRBJ1-1, reads KAGVTQTPRYLIKTRGQQVTLSCSPISGHRSVSWYQQTPGQGLQFLFEYFSETQRNKGNFPGRFSGRQFSNSRSEMNVSTLELGDSALYLCASRRGQTEAFFGQGTRLTVV.

On this clone: This specimen includes other DNA sequences encoding the same CDR3. The genes are TRBV18 and TRBJ1-1; 7 nucleotides align to TRBD1. The ends lost 2 bases at V and 1 base at J; junction bases unmatched: 4. The length of the CDR3 is 15 residues. Germline V gives CDR1 KGHSH, CDR2 LQKENI. In nucleotides, the CDR3 is TGTGCCAGCTCACCAAGTGGGACAGAGAACACTGAAGCTTTCTTT. This sequence encodes CASSPSGTENTEAFF.

DNA for the CDR3: TGTGCCAGCAGCTTAGAGGGGGCAGGTCAGCCCCAGCATTTT. Amino acid sequence: CASSLEGAGQPQHF. This chain uses TRBV7-3 with TRBJ1-5; TRBD1 aligns across 7 bases. CDR3 length: 14 residues. J was trimmed by 6 bases and V by 2 bases; bases with no gene match: 4. Per the germline V gene, CDR1 is SGHTA and CDR2 is FQGTGA.

The gene calls are TRBV7-9 and TRBJ2-7, with D tentatively TRBD2 (6 bases). V lost 1 base, J lost 2 bases, and 15 bases lay in between. The CDR3 length is 16 residues. In germline, CDR1 is SEHNR, CDR2 FQNEAQ (reference sequence). In DNA, the CDR3 is TGTGCCAGCAGCTTAGTCCCTGGCGCGGGAACCTACGAGCAGTACTTC. Amino acid sequence: CASSLVPGAGTYEQYF.

The chain uses TRBV2 and TRBJ2-7, with 9 bases matching TRBD2. Losses at the gene ends were 11 bases for V and 2 bases for J; bases not matched to a gene: 10. CDR1 is SNHLY, CDR2 FYNNEI, per germline. CDR3 length: 14 amino acids. The CDR3 reads CAAHLREGTYEQYF. DNA for the CDR3: TGTGCCGCCCATTTGCGGGAGGGCACCTACGAGCAGTACTTC.

This clone was observed a few times. V and J are TRBV28 and TRBJ1-4, with 7 bases that match TRBD1. This CDR3 has 15 residues. Germline V gene lookup returns CDR1 MDHEN and CDR2 SYDVKM. V was pared by 6 bases and J by 6 bases, with 10 bases of the junction left unmatched. CDR3 loop: CASRLNRGLYEKLFF. As DNA, the CDR3 is TGTGCCAGCAGGTTAAACAGGGGATTGTATGAAAAACTGTTTTTT.

The genes are TRBV7-9 and TRBJ1-4; no firm D call. Germline assignment: CDR1 SEHNR and CDR2 FQNEAQ (reference sequence). There are 13 residues in the CDR3. Trimming pared 1 base from V and 5 bases from J, leaving 5 bases between. The CDR3 DNA reads as TGTGCCAGCAGCTTAGTAGGGAATGAAAAACTGTTTTTT. Translated, it gives CASSLVGNEKLFF. The full variable domain, with the rest looked up from reference TRBV7-9 and TRBJ1-4, is DTGVSQNPRHKITKRGQNVTFRCDPISEHNRLYWYRQTLGQGPEFLTYFQNEAQLEKSRLLSDRFSAERPKGSFSTLEIQRTEQGDSAMYLCASSLVGNEKLFFGSGTQLSVL.

In its sample, this clone was seen once. The chain employs TRBV11-2 and TRBJ1-2; D might be TRBD1 (5 bases). This CDR3 region has 14 residues. V dropped 0 bases and J dropped 4 bases, with 9 bases sitting between them. From germline, CDR1 is SGHAT and CDR2 FQNNGV. The DNA of the CDR3 is TGTGCCAGCAGCTTAGATCGGGGGAGCTATGGCTACACCTTC. It yields the protein CASSLDRGSYGYTF.

The chain carries TRBV11-2 and TRBJ1-4, with D maybe TRBD1 (5 bases). This CDR3 is 15 amino acids long. Germline V gene data show CDR1 as SGHAT and CDR2 as FQNNGV. The V gene lost 2 bases and the J gene lost 10 bases, with 17 bases spanning the gap. The CDR3 sequence is CASSLKGTFLGKLFF. In nucleotides, the CDR3 is TGTGCCAGCAGCTTAAAGGGGACCTTTTTGGGAAAACTGTTTTTT.

The genes are TRBV10-2 and TRBJ1-1; TRBD1 matches at 10 bases. Germline assignment: CDR1 WSHSY and CDR2 SAAADI. V lost 7 bases, J lost 5 bases, and 13 bases stayed unmatched. The length of the CDR3 is 16 residues. The chain's CDR3 is CASMTGGEVGWTEAFF. CDR3 DNA: TGCGCCAGCATGACAGGGGGCGAGGTCGGGTGGACTGAAGCTTTCTTT.

The chain uses TRBV29-1 and TRBJ2-5; 9 nucleotides align to TRBD1. Germline loops: CDR1 SQVTM, CDR2 ANQGSEA. The CDR3 sequence is 15 residues long. V was pared by 3 bases and J by 5 bases, with 10 bases of the junction left unmatched. The CDR3 sequence: CSVDGPTGGMETQYF. The CDR3 DNA reads as TGCAGCGTTGACGGACCGACAGGGGGGATGGAGACCCAGTACTTC.

The rearrangement links TRBV20-1 to TRBJ2-5; D remains ambiguous. The length of the CDR3 is 11 residues. In germline, CDR1 is DFQATT, CDR2 SNEGSKA (reference sequence). V lost 5 bases, J lost 5 bases, and 9 bases lay in between. CDR3 nucleotide sequence: TGCAGTGCTCTAGTGGAGGAGACCCAGTACTTC. It translates to CSALVEETQYF.

The chain joins TRBV7-9 to TRBJ2-7; perhaps D is TRBD1 or TRBD2 (5 bases each). The CDR3 extends over 17 amino acids. Trimming removed 1 base from V and 2 bases from J, with 18 bases in between. Germline lookup yields CDR1 SEHNR and CDR2 FQNEAQ (reference sequence). For the CDR3, the DNA is TGTGCCAGCAGCTTAGTTTTGGGCCGGGACGTAACCTACGAGCAGTACTTC. Translated: CASSLVLGRDVTYEQYF. The full variable domain, with the rest looked up from reference TRBV7-9 and TRBJ2-7, is DTGVSQNPRHKITKRGQNVTFRCDPISEHNRLYWYRQTLGQGPEFLTYFQNEAQLEKSRLLSDRFSAERPKGSFSTLEIQRTEQGDSAMYLCASSLVLGRDVTYEQYFGPGTRLTVT.

The chain carries TRBV28 and TRBJ2-7; D might be TRBD1 or TRBD2, each matching 5 bases. Deletions cut 3 bases from V and 4 bases from J, with 10 bases between. Germline CDR1 and CDR2: MDHEN and SYDVKM. The CDR3 extends over 13 amino acids. CDR3 in DNA: TGTGCCAGCAGTTTGGGCAGGGAGTACGAGCAGTACTTC. Translating it yields CASSLGREYEQYF.

By sample fraction, this clone is medium-sized. The chain combines TRBV5-3 with TRBJ1-1, with no clear D. TRBV5-3 counts as an open reading frame of uncertain function. This CDR3 is built from 9 residues. The CDR3 protein is CAEGAEAFF. Here the CDR3 DNA reads TGTGCAGAGGGAGCTGAAGCTTTCTTT.

The CDR3 DNA reads TGTGCCAGCAGTCCCGGACAGGGGGCAGGGGCGTGGGGTCACGAGCAGTACTTC. Translation gives CASSPGQGAGAWGHEQYF. The chain combines TRBV27 with TRBJ2-7; 11 bases line up with TRBD1. Germline values: CDR1 MNHEY, CDR2 SMNVEV (reference sequence). V lost 5 bases to trimming and J lost 5 bases; unmatched junction nucleotides: 17. The CDR3 has 18 residues.

The gene calls are TRBV9 and TRBJ2-5; a possible D gene is TRBD1 (5 bases). Per the germline V gene, CDR1 is SGDLS and CDR2 is YYNGEE. The CDR3 consists of 15 residues. Trimming cost V 0 bases and J 5 bases, with 14 bases left between them. This CDR3 is CASSVGRVVWETQYF. The CDR3 nucleotides are TGTGCCAGCAGCGTAGGCAGGGTGGTTTGGGAGACCCAGTACTTC.